The T cell receptor beta chain under discussion was sequenced for a study of STAT3 mutations in large granular lymphocyte leukemia. Assay used: immunoSEQ multiplex PCR; TCRdb lists only in-frame clones, some missing. The table lists more than 9,000 clones, 88% of them singletons, with approximately 35% in the top ten. A note on this clone: Its target is not known.

Findings and caveats of the study: Every T-LGLL patient had at least one immunodominant TCRbeta clonotype. Suggested: STAT3 mutation was not the ancestral event for these clonal expansions.

Trimming took 2 bases from V and 3 from J, leaving 11 bases between them. The CDR3 contains 14 residues. CDR1 and CDR2 from the germline V gene are SNHLY and FYNNEI. This rearrangement joins TRBV2 to TRBJ2-7; weak D call: TRBD1 (5 bases). The origin of this receptor is a man between 60 and 75 years old with T-cell large granular lymphocyte leukemia. Some clones in this sample may be carry-over from other donors' samples. The specimen sequenced was peripheral blood mononuclear cells. The CDR3 DNA follows: TGTGCCAGCAGTGAACAAGGGCAGGGCTACGAGCAGTACTTC. It encodes CASSEQGQGYEQYF.